This is a list of T cell receptor beta chains from one sample in a study of CD8 T cells in ankylosing spondylitis. In TCRdb, the 5' RACE reads were re-called with MiXCR into one record per CDR3 protein. The profile shows about 42,000 distinct CDR3 sequences, over 3.5% of them singletons. Sequenced: blood, either unsorted or a sorted T cell fraction (not recorded which). These receptors originate from a female donor with ankylosing spondylitis or in good health (not recorded which). CDR3s include the opening cysteine and the closing phenylalanine or tryptophan. Each record gives: D gene, V gene, J gene, CDR3 length, clone size, CDR3 protein, CDR3 DNA. A D gene is named only where the DNA matches it firmly. The size field is filled for only some rows; it gives once, few, many or a size class.

TRBD2	TRBV9	TRBJ2-1	16	many	CASSPRLAGGQNEQFF	TGTGCCAGCAGCCCCCGACTAGCGGGGGGGCAGAATGAGCAGTTCTTC
.	TRBV9	TRBJ1-4	15	many	CASSTRGGINEKLFF	TGTGCCAGCAGCACCCGTGGGGGGATTAATGAAAAACTGTTTTTT
.	TRBV9	TRBJ1-2	12	many	CASNRDGYGYTF	TGTGCCAGCAATCGGGACGGCTATGGCTACACCTTC
.	TRBV9	TRBJ2-1	14	.	CASSVFSQGNEQFF	TGTGCCAGCAGCGTATTTTCTCAGGGCAATGAGCAGTTCTTC
.	TRBV9	TRBJ1-4	15	many	CASSVGPLTNEKLFF	TGTGCCAGCAGCGTAGGACCACTCACTAATGAAAAACTGTTTTTT
.	TRBV9	TRBJ2-3	15	many	CASSVGWDSTDTQYF	TGTGCCAGCAGCGTAGGGTGGGACAGCACAGATACGCAGTATTTT
.	TRBV9	TRBJ1-2	13	many	CASSTQGAYGYTF	TGTGCCAGCAGCACGCAGGGTGCCTATGGCTACACCTTC
.	TRBV9	TRBJ2-3	14	many	CASRSDGGPDTQYF	TGTGCCAGCAGAAGCGACGGGGGCCCAGATACGCAGTATTTT
.	TRBV9	TRBJ1-2	14	many	CASSVEPANYGYTF	TGTGCCAGCAGCGTAGAGCCCGCTAACTATGGCTACACCTTC
.	TRBV9	TRBJ2-7	15	many	CASSVSTARDLEQYF	TGTGCCAGCAGCGTAAGTACCGCCAGGGATTTGGAGCAGTACTTC
.	TRBV9	TRBJ2-7	12	many	CASSNSAYEQYF	TGTGCCAGCAGCAATAGCGCTTACGAGCAGTACTTC
.	TRBV9	TRBJ1-2	13	medium-sized	CASSVGGYYGYTF	TGTGCCAGCAGCGTAGGAGGGTACTATGGCTACACCTTC
.	TRBV9	TRBJ1-3	16	few	CASSVAGGFSGNTIYF	TGTGCCAGCAGCGTAGCTGGGGGGTTCTCTGGAAACACCATATATTTT
.	TRBV9	TRBJ2-2	16	many	CASSVGDRTNTGELFF	TGTGCCAGCAGCGTAGGAGACAGAACGAACACCGGGGAGCTGTTTTTT
.	TRBV9	TRBJ2-1	13	few	CASSVVGPHEQFF	TGTGCCAGCAGCGTAGTAGGACCGCATGAGCAGTTCTTC
.	TRBV9	TRBJ2-5	13	many	CASSVGPGETQYF	TGTGCCAGCAGCGTAGGACCCGGAGAGACCCAGTACTTC